This TCR beta chain derives from a study of blood T cell repertoires in COVID-19. Study details: PBMCs, B-cell-depleted T cells, or T cells were the source of the cDNA or gDNA that made up the material.

Patients at the Seattle site were enrolled during active infection and followed longitudinally. TCRdb keeps only in-frame clones here, not all; method: immunoSEQ multiplex PCR. The sample includes under 300,000 clones, around 84% of them seen just once. The clonotype originates from a human donor with COVID-19, enrolled during active disease. The donor label of this sample is uncertain. The sample taken for sequencing was peripheral blood.

CDR3 sequence reads: CASSWGDSFGEQYF. The CDR3 region has the DNA TGTGCCAGCAGCTGGGGGGACAGTTTTGGTGAGCAGTACTTC. The gene calls are TRBV5-6 and TRBJ2-7, with D possibly matching TRBD1 (7 bases). With 3 bases removed from V and 7 bases from J, the gap between germline ends came to 17 bases. From germline, CDR1 is SGHDT and CDR2 YYEEEE. This CDR3 has 14 residues. The entire variable domain, with the rest obtained from reference TRBV5-6 and TRBJ2-7, is as follows: DAGVTQSPTHLIKTRGQQVTLRCSPKSGHDTVSWYQQALGQGPQFIFQYYEEEERQRGNFPDRFSGHQFPNYSSELNVNALLLGDSALYLCASSWGDSFGEQYFGPGTRLTVT.